This TCR beta chain was found in a study of shared clonotypes between healthy human individuals. Trimming stripped 7 bases from V and 4 bases from J, with 11 bases between. The CDR3 sequence is 12 residues long. The germline V gene encodes CDR1 MDHEN and CDR2 SYDVKM. The assay was immunoSEQ multiplex PCR, and TCRdb's table has in-frame clones only and misses some. The sample holds fewer than 400,000 clones, approximately 79% seen once. Comment on this clone: Its antigen is unidentified.

Broader study findings: Clonotypes shared by all four donors outscored non-shared clonotypes in generation probability.

The chain links TRBV28 to TRBJ2-7; weak D call: TRBD1 (6 bases). Sequenced material: memory CD4+ T cells sorted from blood. Subset specified: CD45RA-negative fraction. This clonotype was obtained from a man aged 25 to 45 in good health. This chain's CDR3 is CASKGDRYEQYF. Here the CDR3 DNA reads TGTGCCAGCAAGGGGGATAGATACGAGCAGTACTTC.